These T cell receptor beta chains were read from a single sample in a study of blood T cell repertoires in COVID-19. Here immunoSEQ multiplex PCR was the method, and the copy in TCRdb shows in-frame clones only, minus some. The sample carries fewer than 55,000 clones, over 85% recorded once. Specimen: peripheral blood. The receptors shown here come from an elderly man with active or convalescent COVID-19. Both conserved end residues are part of each CDR3. A D gene is named only where the DNA matches it firmly.

V gene: TRBV5-1; J gene: TRBJ1-6; D gene: NA; CDR3 DNA: TGCGCCAGCAGCTCGGACAAGGGGAATTCACCCCTCCACTTT; CDR3 protein: CASSSDKGNSPLHF
V gene: TRBV14; J gene: TRBJ2-2; D gene: NA; CDR3 DNA: TGTGCCAGCAGCCAAGATCTACAGGGAACCGGGGAGCTGTTTTTT; CDR3 protein: CASSQDLQGTGELFF
V gene: TRBV7-2; J gene: TRBJ2-3; D gene: TRBD2; CDR3 DNA: TGTGCCAGCAGCCCCTCCCTTAGCGGGGGAGGAGATACGCAGTATTTT; CDR3 protein: CASSPSLSGGGDTQYF
V gene: TRBV28; J gene: TRBJ2-5; D gene: NA; CDR3 DNA: TGTGCCAGCAGCCCAGGGCGGACCGCAACTAGCTCCGGGACCCAGTACTTC; CDR3 protein: CASSPGRTATSSGTQYF
V gene: TRBV3-1/TRBV3-2; J gene: TRBJ2-7; D gene: TRBD1; CDR3 DNA: TGTGCCAGCAGCCAAAGGGGGACAGACTCCTACGAGCAGTACTTC; CDR3 protein: CASSQRGTDSYEQYF
V gene: TRBV19; J gene: TRBJ2-3; D gene: TRBD1; CDR3 DNA: TGTGCCAGTAGCAAAGAGGGGGCCACAGATACGCAGTATTTT; CDR3 protein: CASSKEGATDTQYF
V gene: TRBV11-3; J gene: TRBJ2-3; D gene: NA; CDR3 DNA: TGTGCCAGCAGCTTTGTAGCAGATACGCAGTATTTT; CDR3 protein: CASSFVADTQYF
V gene: TRBV5-6; J gene: TRBJ2-5; D gene: NA; CDR3 DNA: TGTGCCAGCAGCGCACGGGGTGGAGGGTTTGAGACCCAGTACTTC; CDR3 protein: CASSARGGGFETQYF
V gene: TRBV12-3/TRBV12-4; J gene: TRBJ2-1; D gene: TRBD1; CDR3 DNA: TGTGCCAGCAGACTAACAGGGGTGAATGAGCAGTTCTTC; CDR3 protein: CASRLTGVNEQFF
V gene: TRBV5-1; J gene: TRBJ1-2; D gene: NA; CDR3 DNA: TGCGCCAGCAGTCGACAGGAGACCTATGGCTACACCTTC; CDR3 protein: CASSRQETYGYTF
V gene: TRBV27; J gene: TRBJ1-1; D gene: NA; CDR3 DNA: TGTGCCAGCAGTTTATTTCGGGGGAGCACTGAAGCTTTCTTT; CDR3 protein: CASSLFRGSTEAFF
V gene: TRBV2; J gene: TRBJ2-5; D gene: NA; CDR3 DNA: TGTGCCAGCAGTGAATTAGGGGGTGGGGAGACCCAGTACTTC; CDR3 protein: CASSELGGGETQYF
V gene: TRBV6-4; J gene: TRBJ2-1; D gene: NA; CDR3 DNA: TGTGCCAGCAGTCGCTACAGGGACTCCTACAATGAGCAGTTCTTC; CDR3 protein: CASSRYRDSYNEQFF
V gene: TRBV28; J gene: TRBJ1-1; D gene: NA; CDR3 DNA: TGTGCCAGCAGTTTAGGCTACACTGAAGCTTTCTTT; CDR3 protein: CASSLGYTEAFF
V gene: TRBV5-1; J gene: TRBJ2-3; D gene: TRBD2; CDR3 DNA: TGCGCCAGCAGCCCGGGACTAGCGGGCACAGATACGCAGTATTTT; CDR3 protein: CASSPGLAGTDTQYF
V gene: TRBV10-1; J gene: TRBJ2-3; D gene: TRBD1; CDR3 DNA: TGCGCCAGCAGTCGATCACAGGGGGTAGCAGATACGCAGTATTTT; CDR3 protein: CASSRSQGVADTQYF
V gene: TRBV19; J gene: TRBJ1-2; D gene: NA; CDR3 DNA: TGTGCCAGTAGTAGCCACTTTGCAGGGGAAAGGGAGCAGAGTGGCTACACCTTC; CDR3 protein: CASSSHFAGEREQSGYTF
V gene: TRBV4-3; J gene: TRBJ2-3; D gene: TRBD2; CDR3 DNA: TGCGCCAGCAGCCAAGACCCAACGGGGGGAGATACGCAGTATTTT; CDR3 protein: CASSQDPTGGDTQYF
V gene: TRBV28; J gene: TRBJ2-7; D gene: TRBD1; CDR3 DNA: TGTGCCAGCAGTTTCCACAGGGGCGGCTACGAGCAGTACTTC; CDR3 protein: CASSFHRGGYEQYF
V gene: TRBV6-7; J gene: TRBJ1-5; D gene: TRBD1; CDR3 DNA: TGTGCCAGCAGTTATCCTCTGCGGGGGGCGACAGGGGGACAAGCGGAAGATCAGCCCCAGCATTTT; CDR3 protein: CASSYPLRGATGGQAEDQPQHF
V gene: TRBV5-1; J gene: TRBJ2-3; D gene: TRBD2; CDR3 DNA: TGCGCCAGTGGTTCTAGCGGTCTAGACACAGATACGCAGTATTTT; CDR3 protein: CASGSSGLDTDTQYF
V gene: TRBV28; J gene: TRBJ2-5; D gene: TRBD2; CDR3 DNA: TGTGCCAGCAGTTTACCGGGACTAGCTCCCCAAGAGACCCAGTACTTC; CDR3 protein: CASSLPGLAPQETQYF
V gene: TRBV28; J gene: TRBJ1-3; D gene: NA; CDR3 DNA: TGTGCCAGCAGGGCGGGACCAGCCTTTCCTCTTGGAAACACCATATATTTT; CDR3 protein: CASRAGPAFPLGNTIYF
V gene: TRBV7-2; J gene: TRBJ2-1; D gene: NA; CDR3 DNA: TGTGCCAGCAGCTTAGGATACTCATACAATGAGCAGTTCTTC; CDR3 protein: CASSLGYSYNEQFF
V gene: TRBV19; J gene: TRBJ2-7; D gene: TRBD1; CDR3 DNA: TGTGCCAGTAGTCCTCGGACAGGGTCCTACGAGCAGTACTTC; CDR3 protein: CASSPRTGSYEQYF
V gene: TRBV4-2; J gene: TRBJ1-2; D gene: TRBD1; CDR3 DNA: TGTGCCAGCAGCCAAGTGACAGGGTCTGACTATGGCTACACCTTC; CDR3 protein: CASSQVTGSDYGYTF
V gene: TRBV12-3/TRBV12-4; J gene: TRBJ2-4; D gene: NA; CDR3 DNA: TGTGCCAGCAGTTTTGAGGGTCGGAACATTCAGTACTTC; CDR3 protein: CASSFEGRNIQYF
V gene: TRBV30; J gene: TRBJ2-7; D gene: TRBD1; CDR3 DNA: TGTGCCTGGAGTCCACCCCCCCCGACAGGGGGGCTTTACGAGCAGTACTTC; CDR3 protein: CAWSPPPPTGGLYEQYF